These 3 T cell receptor beta chains were all obtained from the same sample, sequenced in a study of OX40 agonist ivuxolimab in advanced cancers. Measured with immunoSEQ multiplex PCR; TCRdb has only the in-frame clones, and not every one. The data hold 8,500 to 13,000 clones, with 60% to 85% observed a single time. The specimen comprised CD4+ or CD8+ T cells sorted from blood, sampled in a trial of the OX40 agonist ivuxolimab. These TCRs come from an adult with an advanced solid tumor such as melanoma, head and neck, liver or kidney cancer.

The rearrangement links TRBV2 to TRBJ2-7; 9 bases are a match to TRBD2. The CDR3 consists of 14 residues. Looked up from germline, CDR1 is SNHLY and CDR2 is FYNNEI. V dropped 2 bases and J dropped 3; count of bases not matched to a gene: 2. This CDR3 reads CASSESTSGYEQYF. The CDR3 DNA reads as TGTGCCAGCAGTGAATCGACTAGCGGCTACGAGCAGTACTTC.

The rearrangement joins TRBV9 to TRBJ2-7; 7 nucleotides align to TRBD1. The V gene end was trimmed by 4 bases and the J gene end by 2 bases; junction bases not matched to a gene: 9. CDR1 is SGDLS, CDR2 YYNGEE, per germline. The CDR3 has 15 amino acids. The CDR3 is CASSTGTAVPYEQYF. CDR3 sequence (DNA): TGTGCCAGCAGCACCGGGACAGCCGTTCCCTACGAGCAGTACTTC.

CDR3 region: CASSYPGNEQFF. The CDR3 DNA follows: TGTGCCAGCAGTTACCCGGGCAATGAGCAGTTCTTC. This chain connects TRBV6-6 to TRBJ2-1, with no clear D. Trimming took 2 bases from V and 6 from J, leaving 5 bases between them. The germline CDR1 and CDR2 sequences are MNHNY and SVGAGI (reference sequence). The CDR3 runs to 12 residues.